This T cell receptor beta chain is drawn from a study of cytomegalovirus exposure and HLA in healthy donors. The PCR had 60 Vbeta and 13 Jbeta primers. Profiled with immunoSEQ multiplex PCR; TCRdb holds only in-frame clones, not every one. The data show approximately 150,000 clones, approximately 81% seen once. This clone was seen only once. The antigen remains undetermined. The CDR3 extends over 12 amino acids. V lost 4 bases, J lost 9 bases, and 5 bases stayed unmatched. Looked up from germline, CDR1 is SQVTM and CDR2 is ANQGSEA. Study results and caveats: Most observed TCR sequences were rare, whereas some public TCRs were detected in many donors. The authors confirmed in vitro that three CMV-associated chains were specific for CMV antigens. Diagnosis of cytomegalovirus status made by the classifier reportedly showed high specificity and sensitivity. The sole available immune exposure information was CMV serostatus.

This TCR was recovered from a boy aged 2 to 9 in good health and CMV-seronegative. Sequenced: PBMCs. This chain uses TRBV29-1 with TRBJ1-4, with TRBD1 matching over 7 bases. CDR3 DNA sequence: TGCAGCGTTGGGAGACAGGGTAAAAAACTGTTTTTT. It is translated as CSVGRQGKKLFF.